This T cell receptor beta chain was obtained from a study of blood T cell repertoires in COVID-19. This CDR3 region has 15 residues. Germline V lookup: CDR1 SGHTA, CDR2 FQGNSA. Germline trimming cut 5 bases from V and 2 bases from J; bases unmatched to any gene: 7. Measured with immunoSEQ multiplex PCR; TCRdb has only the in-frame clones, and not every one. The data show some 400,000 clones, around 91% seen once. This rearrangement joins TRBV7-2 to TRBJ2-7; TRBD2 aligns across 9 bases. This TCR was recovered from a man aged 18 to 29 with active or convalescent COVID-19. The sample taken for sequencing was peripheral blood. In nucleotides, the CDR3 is TGTGCCAGCAGCGCCTTAGCGGGAGATACCTACGAGCAGTACTTC. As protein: CASSALAGDTYEQYF.